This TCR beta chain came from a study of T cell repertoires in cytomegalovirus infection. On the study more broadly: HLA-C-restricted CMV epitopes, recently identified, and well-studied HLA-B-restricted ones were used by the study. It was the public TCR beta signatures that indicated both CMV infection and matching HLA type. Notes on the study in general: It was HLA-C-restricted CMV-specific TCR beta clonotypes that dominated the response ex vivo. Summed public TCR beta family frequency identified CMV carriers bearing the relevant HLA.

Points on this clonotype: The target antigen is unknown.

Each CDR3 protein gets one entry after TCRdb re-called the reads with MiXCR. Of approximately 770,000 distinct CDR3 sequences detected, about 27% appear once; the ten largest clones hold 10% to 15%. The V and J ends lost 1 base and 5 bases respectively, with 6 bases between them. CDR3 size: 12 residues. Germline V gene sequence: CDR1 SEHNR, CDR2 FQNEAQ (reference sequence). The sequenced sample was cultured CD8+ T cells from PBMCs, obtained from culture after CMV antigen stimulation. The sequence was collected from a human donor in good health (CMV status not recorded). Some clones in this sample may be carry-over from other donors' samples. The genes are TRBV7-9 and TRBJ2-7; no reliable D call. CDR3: CASSLGTHEQYF. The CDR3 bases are TGTGCCAGCAGCTTAGGAACACACGAGCAGTACTTC.